The rows below give T cell receptor beta chains drawn from one sample of a study of blood T cell repertoires in COVID-19. Assay: immunoSEQ multiplex PCR; the TCRdb copy retains only in-frame clones and omits some. Here the sample spans some 250,000 clones, roughly 79% being singletons. Sequenced input: PBMCs or T cells enriched from blood (not recorded which). The receptors were sampled from a man aged 35 to 55 who had recovered from COVID-19. Both conserved end residues are trimmed from each CDR3.

cdr3_aa: ASSPLGAGSTDTQY; j_call: TRBJ2-3; v_call: TRBV7-6
cdr3_aa: SAENTDTQY; j_call: TRBJ2-3; v_call: TRBV20-1
cdr3_aa: ASSLEAGLGNTIY; j_call: TRBJ1-3; v_call: TRBV5-1
cdr3_aa: AWSGGNRANYGYT; j_call: TRBJ1-2; v_call: TRBV30
cdr3_aa: ASSSGTERYTQY; j_call: TRBJ2-3; v_call: TRBV2
cdr3_aa: ATSPTGLVTGELF; j_call: TRBJ2-2; v_call: TRBV24-1
cdr3_aa: ASSSDRERYGYT; j_call: TRBJ1-2; v_call: TRBV6-5
cdr3_aa: ASSLAGPPTDTQY; j_call: TRBJ2-3; v_call: TRBV7-3
cdr3_aa: ASEERRVGEKLF; j_call: TRBJ1-4; v_call: TRBV19
cdr3_aa: ASSLGDKWSPLH; j_call: TRBJ1-6; v_call: TRBV7-8
cdr3_aa: AWRTLRAANTGELF; j_call: TRBJ2-2; v_call: TRBV30
cdr3_aa: ATSLEGDTQY; j_call: TRBJ2-3; v_call: TRBV10-2
cdr3_aa: ASSLWSGQGVAGGNTIY; j_call: TRBJ1-3; v_call: TRBV28
cdr3_aa: ASSFGQGFAYEQY; j_call: TRBJ2-7; v_call: TRBV6-5
cdr3_aa: AWSVRTTGSSTDTQY; j_call: TRBJ2-3; v_call: TRBV30
cdr3_aa: ASSSRLAGARNEQF; j_call: TRBJ2-1; v_call: TRBV7-2
cdr3_aa: ASSLQVVNTEAF; j_call: TRBJ1-1; v_call: TRBV7-2
cdr3_aa: ASNPGGGRGADTQY; j_call: TRBJ2-3; v_call: TRBV5-4
cdr3_aa: ASSFPANYGYT; j_call: TRBJ1-2; v_call: TRBV28
cdr3_aa: ASSPTGKGNTEAF; j_call: TRBJ1-1; v_call: TRBV3-1/TRBV3-2
cdr3_aa: ASSQPGQGAKSAF; j_call: TRBJ1-1; v_call: TRBV3-1/TRBV3-2
cdr3_aa: ASSPTDRNNSPLH; j_call: TRBJ1-6; v_call: TRBV19
cdr3_aa: ASSPSGGTYGYT; j_call: TRBJ1-2; v_call: TRBV3-1/TRBV3-2
cdr3_aa: ASCQGSPNTEAF; j_call: TRBJ1-1; v_call: TRBV6-6
cdr3_aa: AWSSQVGLETQY; j_call: TRBJ2-5; v_call: TRBV30
cdr3_aa: ASSLESRRNGQY; j_call: TRBJ2-7; v_call: TRBV7-8
cdr3_aa: ASSLAAGSNEKLF; j_call: TRBJ1-4; v_call: TRBV7-2
cdr3_aa: ASASTGVQPQH; j_call: TRBJ1-5; v_call: TRBV12-5